Listed below are T cell receptor beta chains from one sample, sequenced in a study of CD8 T cells in Susac syndrome. Each CDR3 protein gets one entry after TCRdb re-called the immunoSEQ multiplex PCR reads with MiXCR. The sample has 250,000 to 300,000 distinct CDR3 sequences; over 75% are singletons. Sequenced: CD8+ T cells from PBMCs. The source is a human donor with multiple sclerosis. Each CDR3 is given with its conserved first and last residue. The order of the fields is clone size, J gene, D gene, V gene, CDR3 DNA, CDR3 protein. D genes are given only for firm matches. The size of a clone is reported for some rows only, either as once, few or many, or as a class for expanded clones.

size: -; J: TRBJ1-1; D: -; V: TRBV16; DNA: TGTGCCAGCAGCCAGGCACCACAGGGACTGAACACTGAAGCTTTCTTT; CDR3: CASSQAPQGLNTEAFF
size: few; J: TRBJ2-1; D: TRBD2; V: TRBV19; DNA: TGTGCCAGTAGTCAGTGGACTAGCGGATCCTACAATGAGCAGTTCTTC; CDR3: CASSQWTSGSYNEQFF
size: -; J: TRBJ2-1; D: TRBD2; V: TRBV11-3; DNA: TGTGCCAGCAGCTTACCGACTAGCGTCTACAATGAGCAGTTCTTC; CDR3: CASSLPTSVYNEQFF
size: -; J: TRBJ2-5; D: -; V: TRBV7-9; DNA: TGTGCCAGCAGCTTAGCCGCTGAGAAAGGGCCCCAAGAGACCCAGTACTTC; CDR3: CASSLAAEKGPQETQYF
size: -; J: TRBJ2-1; D: -; V: TRBV14; DNA: TGTGCCAGCAGCCAACCTACATTCAATGAGCAGTTCTTC; CDR3: CASSQPTFNEQFF
size: few; J: TRBJ2-7; D: -; V: TRBV25-1; DNA: TGTGCCAGCAGTGCTCCCCGGGGCTACGAGCAGTACTTC; CDR3: CASSAPRGYEQYF
size: -; J: TRBJ1-1; D: TRBD1; V: TRBV11-2; DNA: TGTGCCAGCAGCGTAGGAACAGGGGTAGGGAACACTGAAGCTTTCTTT; CDR3: CASSVGTGVGNTEAFF
size: -; J: TRBJ2-1; D: TRBD2; V: TRBV4-3; DNA: TGCGCCAGCAGCCATGTTAGCGGGAGGGACTACAATGAGCAGTTCTTC; CDR3: CASSHVSGRDYNEQFF
size: few; J: TRBJ1-4; D: -; V: TRBV7-9; DNA: TGTGCCAGCAGCTCCGGGGGTAGCGGTGAAAAACTGTTTTTT; CDR3: CASSSGGSGEKLFF
size: -; J: TRBJ2-7; D: TRBD2; V: TRBV5-4; DNA: TGTGCCAGCAGCCTGGGGCGGGAGCGGGAGCAGTACTTC; CDR3: CASSLGREREQYF
size: -; J: TRBJ2-7; D: -; V: TRBV12-3/TRBV12-4; DNA: TGTGCCAGCACCCCCCAGGGCTCCTACGAGCAGTACTTC; CDR3: CASTPQGSYEQYF
size: -; J: TRBJ1-1; D: -; V: TRBV28; DNA: TGTGCCAGCACCTTGGGTACAGGGTTTATGAACACTGAAGCTTTCTTT; CDR3: CASTLGTGFMNTEAFF
size: -; J: TRBJ1-2; D: -; V: TRBV2; DNA: TGTGCCAGCAGTGAAGACGGGGGGCTCAGCTATGGCTACACCTTC; CDR3: CASSEDGGLSYGYTF
size: -; J: TRBJ1-5; D: -; V: TRBV12-3/TRBV12-4; DNA: TGTGCCAGCAGGGACACAGCCCAGCCCCAGCATTTT; CDR3: CASRDTAQPQHF
size: once; J: TRBJ2-5; D: -; V: TRBV2; DNA: TGTGCCAGCTGGCAAAACGTCTACCAAGAGACCCAGTACTTC; CDR3: CASWQNVYQETQYF
size: -; J: TRBJ2-3; D: -; V: TRBV7-9; DNA: TGTGCCAGCAGCTATGGACCGAAGAGCACAGATACGCAGTATTTT; CDR3: CASSYGPKSTDTQYF
size: -; J: TRBJ2-5; D: TRBD2; V: TRBV7-9; DNA: TGTGCCAGCAGCCTACCCACTAGCGGCCAAGAGACCCAGTACTTC; CDR3: CASSLPTSGQETQYF
size: -; J: TRBJ1-2; D: -; V: TRBV29-1; DNA: TGCAGCGTTGATCTTTCTGATAAAGACTATGGCTACACCTTC; CDR3: CSVDLSDKDYGYTF
size: -; J: TRBJ1-1; D: -; V: TRBV20-1; DNA: TGCAGTGCTCCTTTGACTGAAGCTTTCTTT; CDR3: CSAPLTEAFF
size: -; J: TRBJ2-1; D: -; V: TRBV27; DNA: TGTGCCAGCAGTCTCCTATACCTATCGGGCGCCAATGAGCAGTTCTTC; CDR3: CASSLLYLSGANEQFF
size: once; J: TRBJ2-7; D: TRBD2; V: TRBV27; DNA: TGTGCCAGCACCCCCCCTAGCGGGTACGAGCAGTACTTC; CDR3: CASTPPSGYEQYF
size: -; J: TRBJ1-2; D: -; V: TRBV19; DNA: TGTGCCAGTAGTTTCTCGGGGTCCTATGGCTACACCTTC; CDR3: CASSFSGSYGYTF
size: -; J: TRBJ1-2; D: -; V: TRBV15; DNA: TGTGCCACCAGCAGAGATCTGTATTGGGGGATGGCTAACTATGGCTACACCTTC; CDR3: CATSRDLYWGMANYGYTF
size: -; J: TRBJ2-1; D: -; V: TRBV27; DNA: TGTGCCAGCAGTTGGGACCTTGACAATGAGCAGTTCTTC; CDR3: CASSWDLDNEQFF
size: -; J: TRBJ2-4; D: -; V: TRBV28; DNA: TGTGCCAGCACTGGTCTTATGGACATTCAGTACTTC; CDR3: CASTGLMDIQYF
size: -; J: TRBJ1-1; D: TRBD1; V: TRBV7-6; DNA: TGTGCCAGCAGCATCCGTAGGCTGACAGGGGGTTCGACCCTGAACACTGAAGCTTTCTTT; CDR3: CASSIRRLTGGSTLNTEAFF
size: -; J: TRBJ2-7; D: TRBD2; V: TRBV27; DNA: TGTGCCAGCAGTTCCCTAGCGGGAGGGCCGGTCTACGAGCAGTACTTC; CDR3: CASSSLAGGPVYEQYF
size: -; J: TRBJ1-5; D: -; V: TRBV5-6; DNA: TGTGCCAGCAGCTTGAGGAATAGCAATCAGCCCCAGCATTTT; CDR3: CASSLRNSNQPQHF
size: -; J: TRBJ2-7; D: -; V: TRBV27; DNA: TGTGCCAGCAGTTTTCAACAGGCCTACGAGCAGTACTTC; CDR3: CASSFQQAYEQYF
size: -; J: TRBJ1-5; D: TRBD1; V: TRBV20-1; DNA: TGCAGTGCTAGAGATCCGGGACAGCCTTATAGCAATCAGCCCCAGCATTTT; CDR3: CSARDPGQPYSNQPQHF
size: -; J: TRBJ1-1; D: -; V: TRBV12-3/TRBV12-4; DNA: TGTGCCAGCAGTTTAGCGGTACAGGGAGAAGCTTTCTTT; CDR3: CASSLAVQGEAFF
size: few; J: TRBJ1-2; D: TRBD1; V: TRBV12-3/TRBV12-4; DNA: TGTGCCAGCAGTTTAGACAGGGGCGTTAACTATGGCTACACCTTC; CDR3: CASSLDRGVNYGYTF